These T cell receptor beta chains were read from a single sample in a study of graft-versus-host responses after intestinal transplantation. These receptors have no known antigen. Clones were read by immunoSEQ multiplex PCR, and TCRdb kept only the in-frame ones, dropping some. This sample carries just over 95,000 clones, approximately 90% of them seen once, and the ten largest clones take approximately 0.18%. The starting material was unstimulated CD4+ T cells sorted from spleen or lymph node cells, obtained before intestinal transplant. Receptors were obtained from a human donor who received an intestinal transplant. The CDR3 runs from the conserved cysteine through the conserved F or W. D genes are given only for firm matches. Part of the rows lack a size; the others show once, few, many or a class for expanded clones.

size	V	J	D	DNA	CDR3
.	TRBV27	TRBJ1-6	TRBD1	TGTGCCAGCAGTTTTCGGACAGGGAATTCACCCCTCCACTTT	CASSFRTGNSPLHF
.	TRBV4-2	TRBJ1-2	TRBD1	TGTGCCAGCAGCCCGACAGGGGGCGACTATGGCTACACCTTC	CASSPTGGDYGYTF
.	TRBV30	TRBJ1-6	.	TGTGCCTGGATCCTAGGGGGGGCTAATTCACCCCTCCACTTT	CAWILGGANSPLHF
.	TRBV7-8	TRBJ1-1	TRBD1	TGTGCCAGCAGCTTACGGGTCAGTCTGGACAGGGATAACACTGAAGCTTTCTTT	CASSLRVSLDRDNTEAFF
.	TRBV4-2	TRBJ1-5	.	TGTGCCAGCAGCCAAGATCGGTCGGGTCATCAGCCCCAGCATTTT	CASSQDRSGHQPQHF
few	TRBV15	TRBJ2-7	TRBD2	TGTGCCACCAGCAGCGGACTAGCGGGAAGGGAGCAGTACTTC	CATSSGLAGREQYF
few	TRBV30	TRBJ2-4	.	TGTGCCTGGAATTATAGGAGCATTCAGTACTTC	CAWNYRSIQYF
.	TRBV14	TRBJ2-2	.	TGTGCCAGCAGTCCTACCGCGGTCCCCGGGGAGCTGTTTTTT	CASSPTAVPGELFF
.	TRBV7-2	TRBJ2-6	TRBD1	TGTGCCAGCAGCTCCCGGGACAGACTCTCTGGGGCCAACGTCCTGACTTTC	CASSSRDRLSGANVLTF
.	TRBV5-1	TRBJ1-2	.	TGCGCCAGCAGCTTGGGGACAGAGAAGCTTCTTAACTATGGCTACACCTTC	CASSLGTEKLLNYGYTF
.	TRBV7-2	TRBJ2-3	TRBD2	TGTGCCAGCAGCTTTGGCGGGGGGGCCGCAGATACGCAGTATTTT	CASSFGGGAADTQYF
.	TRBV20-1	TRBJ1-5	TRBD1	TGCAGTGGGATGACAGGGGAGCCCCAGCATTTT	CSGMTGEPQHF
.	TRBV18	TRBJ2-7	.	TGTGCCAGCTCACCGGCAGGGTCCTACGAGCAGTACTTC	CASSPAGSYEQYF